The next 15 T cell receptor beta chains were all read from a single sample in a study of identical twins. Each CDR3 protein gets one entry after TCRdb re-called the 5' RACE reads with MiXCR. Of approximately 890,000 distinct CDR3 sequences detected, 9% to 15% appear once; the ten largest clones hold around 1.5%. These data also featured in a second study, about yellow fever vaccine responses in identical twins.

Sequencing used PBMCs. These receptors were obtained from a woman aged 18-29 years in good health.

This clonotype came up many times. The rearrangement joins TRBV5-1 to TRBJ2-6; D gene ambiguous. Looked up from germline, CDR1 is SGHRS and CDR2 is YFSETQ. The V gene lost 0 bases and the J gene lost 0 bases, with 4 bases spanning the gap. The CDR3 consists of 15 residues. CDR3: CASSLGHSGANVLTF. The CDR3 DNA follows: TGCGCCAGCAGCTTGGGGCACTCTGGGGCCAACGTCCTGACTTTC.

This clonotype was seen a handful of times. Written as DNA, the CDR3 is TGCAGCGTTGATCGTGGGCGAGGCACAGATACGCAGTATTTT. Protein product: CSVDRGRGTDTQYF. V and J are TRBV29-1 and TRBJ2-3; no definite D call. Germline CDR1 SQVTM, CDR2 ANQGSEA. V dropped 3 bases and J dropped 1 base, with 11 bases sitting between them. CDR3 length equals 14 residues.

Regarding this clonotype: A read error may account for a junction end that differs from germline. The V call is TRBV12-3 or TRBV12-4, the J call TRBJ2-5; 7 bases align to TRBD2. The CDR3 covers 14 residues. The CDR3 nucleotides are TGTGCCAGCGGTTTATTGTCAGCGGGGGAGACCCAGTACTTC. This translates into CASGLLSAGETQYF.

The chain combines TRBV9 with TRBJ2-1, with TRBD2 identical over 7 bases. In germline, CDR1 is SGDLS, CDR2 YYNGEE. The CDR3 extends over 13 amino acids. Trimming removed 2 bases from V and 8 bases from J; junction bases left unmatched: 4. CDR3 in amino acids: CASSVSGKDEQFF. CDR3 coding DNA: TGTGCCAGCAGCGTGAGCGGGAAGGATGAGCAGTTCTTC.

This clonotype has just a few counts. This chain links TRBV11-1 with TRBJ2-5; 14 bases are a match to TRBD2. CDR1 and CDR2 from the germline V gene are SGHAT and FQDESV (reference sequence). The CDR3 has 18 amino acids. With V trimmed by 1 base and J by 5 bases, 9 bases remained unmatched. CDR3 region: CASSLVHPGLAGAETQYF. The CDR3 DNA follows: TGTGCCAGCAGCTTAGTACACCCGGGACTAGCGGGAGCTGAGACCCAGTACTTC.

This clonotype was picked up many times. The chain joins TRBV10-1 to TRBJ2-2; TRBD2 matches at 11 bases. The ends lost 2 bases at V and 4 bases at J; junction bases unmatched: 0. CDR1 and CDR2 (germline): WNHNN, SYGVQD (reference sequence). The CDR3 covers 15 residues. CDR3 region: CASSEGLAGTGELFF. CDR3 bases: TGCGCCAGCAGTGAGGGACTAGCGGGCACCGGGGAGCTGTTTTTT.

The chain combines TRBV12-3 or TRBV12-4 with TRBJ2-4, with D unclear. Trimming removed 4 bases from V and 3 bases from J, with 13 bases in between. CDR3 length equals 15 residues. CDR3 nucleotides: TGTGCCAGCAGTTCGAACATCCTTGTCAAAAACATTCAGTACTTC. Encoded protein: CASSSNILVKNIQYF.

The genes are TRBV29-1 and TRBJ1-2, with D unclear. Trimming took off 5 bases at V and 7 bases at J, with 8 bases between the two ends. The CDR3 contains 10 residues. Germline lookup yields CDR1 SQVTM and CDR2 ANQGSEA. The CDR3 DNA is TGCAGCGTTTGGGGTTCTGGCTACACCTTC. It yields the protein CSVWGSGYTF.

This clonotype was observed a few times. V is TRBV10-3 and J is TRBJ2-2, with 11 nucleotides matching TRBD1. CDR1 and CDR2 from the germline V gene are ENHRY and SYGVKD. The CDR3 has 16 amino acids. The J segment lost 6 bases and the V segment lost 4 bases, leaving 7 bases of the junction unmatched. CDR3 loop: CAISGSGTGGAGELFF. As DNA, the CDR3 is TGTGCCATCAGTGGATCAGGGACAGGGGGAGCCGGGGAGCTGTTTTTT.

CDR3 protein: CASSHPSAEQFF. The CDR3 DNA reads as TGTGCCAGCAGCCACCCTAGCGCTGAGCAGTTCTTC. The rearrangement uses TRBV6-2 or TRBV6-3 and TRBJ2-1; possible D gene TRBD2, 6 bases. CDR3 size: 12 residues. With 6 bases removed from V and 9 bases from J, the gap between germline ends came to 12 bases. In germline, CDR1 is MNHEY, CDR2 SVGEGT.

This clonotype occurred a few times. The chain couples TRBV10-2 to TRBJ2-5, with 10 bases identical to TRBD2. Germline-derived CDR1 and CDR2 are WSHSY and SAAADI. Unmatched junction bases numbered 10, after V lost 8 bases and J lost 4 bases. This CDR3 region has 15 residues. CDR3 nucleotide sequence: TGCGCCAGCGGGTCTAGCGGGGGAACGGGAGAGACCCAGTACTTC. Residues: CASGSSGGTGETQYF.

This clonotype was found a few times. This chain's CDR3 is CASSDMAILQETQYF. Here the CDR3 DNA reads TGTGCCAGCAGTGATATGGCGATACTCCAAGAGACCCAGTACTTC. V gene TRBV2 combines with J gene TRBJ2-5; no firm D call. Germline V gene data show CDR1 as SNHLY and CDR2 as FYNNEI. This CDR3 comprises 15 residues. Trimming shortened V by 3 bases and J by 1 base, and 12 bases separated the two germline ends. Looking up the rest from reference TRBV2 and TRBJ2-5 gives the full variable domain: EPEVTQTPSHQVTQMGQEVILRCVPISNHLYFYWYRQILGQKVEFLVSFYNNEISEKSEIFDDQFSVERPDGSNFTLKIRSTKLEDSAMYFCASSDMAILQETQYFGPGTRLLVL.

This clonotype was observed at least ten times. The chain employs TRBV29-1 and TRBJ1-2, with D possibly being TRBD1 (5 bases). The CDR3 has 15 residues. CDR1 and CDR2 (germline): SQVTM, ANQGSEA. V was shortened by 5 bases and J by 7 bases, with 23 bases between the two germline ends. CDR3 loop: CSVFRPWGGYSGYTF. In nucleotides, the CDR3 is TGCAGCGTTTTCCGCCCTTGGGGGGGATATAGTGGCTACACCTTC.

This clonotype turned up a few times. The chain couples TRBV7-8 to TRBJ1-4, with TRBD1 identical over 7 bases. J lost 3 bases, V lost 1 base, and 2 bases had no gene match. The CDR3 sequence is 15 residues long. CDR1 is SGHVS, CDR2 FQNEAQ, per germline. The CDR3 nucleotides are TGTGCCAGCAGCTTAGGGACAGGCCCTAATGAAAAACTGTTTTTT. It yields the protein CASSLGTGPNEKLFF.

The chain links TRBV7-9 to TRBJ2-5; weak D call: TRBD2 (5 bases). There are 14 residues in the CDR3. Germline V gives CDR1 SEHNR, CDR2 FQNEAQ (reference sequence). V was trimmed by 5 bases and J by 1 base, leaving 11 bases between them. CDR3 protein: CASSERGSQETQYF. Written as DNA, the CDR3 is TGTGCCAGCAGCGAGCGTGGGAGCCAAGAGACCCAGTACTTC.